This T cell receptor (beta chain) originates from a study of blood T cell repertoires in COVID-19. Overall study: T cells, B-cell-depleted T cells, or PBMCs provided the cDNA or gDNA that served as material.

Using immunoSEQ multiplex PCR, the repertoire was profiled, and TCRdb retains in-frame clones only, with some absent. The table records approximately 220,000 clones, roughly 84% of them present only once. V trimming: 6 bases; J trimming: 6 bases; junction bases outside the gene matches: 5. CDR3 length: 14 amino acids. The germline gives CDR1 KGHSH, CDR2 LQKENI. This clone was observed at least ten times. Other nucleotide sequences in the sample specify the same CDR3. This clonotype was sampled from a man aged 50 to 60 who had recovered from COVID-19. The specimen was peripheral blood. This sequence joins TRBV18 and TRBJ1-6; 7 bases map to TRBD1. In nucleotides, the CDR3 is TGTGCCAGCTCCCCGGACAGGAGTAATTCACCCCTCCACTTT. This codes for CASSPDRSNSPLHF.